The TCR beta chain described here comes from a study of beta chain features in type 1 diabetes. General study results and limits: Across patients, naive, central memory and Treg TCRB repertoires exhibited apparently greater similarity than was observed across healthy donors.

Germline V gives CDR1 PRHDT, CDR2 FYEKMQ (reference sequence). With 3 bases removed from V and 0 bases from J, the gap between germline ends came to 11 bases. The CDR3 is 16 residues long. Isolated RNA was reverse transcribed in full, so expressed TCRB transcripts were sequenced. This table comes from immunoSEQ multiplex PCR, and its TCRdb copy is limited to in-frame clones, with some not included. The table has roughly 500,000 clones, over 9.5% seen once. Post-sort purity exceeded 95% for all sorted populations. In the case of this clone: Its antigen is unknown.

The receptor comes from a woman between 18 and 30 years old in good health. This rearrangement joins TRBV13 to TRBJ2-2; a possible D gene is TRBD1 (5 bases). The sequenced sample consisted of naive CD4+ T cells from blood. The CDR3 sequence is CASSLSPGSNTGELFF. In DNA form, the CDR3 reads TGTGCCAGCAGCTTGAGCCCAGGGTCGAACACCGGGGAGCTGTTTTTT.